This T cell receptor beta chain was sequenced in a study of Ad26.COV2.S vaccination and SARS-CoV-2 variants. V trimming: 4 bases; J trimming: 5 bases; junction bases outside the gene matches: 6. The length of the CDR3 is 16 residues. The germline gives CDR1 SGHTA, CDR2 FQGTGA. The treatment denotes: approximately 18 received Ad26.COV2.S at low or high dose, single or two shots; about 5 received placebo; per-sample allocation not given. Day 63 after the first injection of vaccine or placebo was the sampling time. Assay: immunoSEQ multiplex PCR; the TCRdb copy retains only in-frame clones and omits some. The repertoire holds more than 300,000 clones, with 85% as singletons.

This receptor was identified in a person aged 18-60 years who received the Ad26.COV2.S COVID-19 vaccine or a placebo. This sample comprised peripheral blood, obtained in a trial of Ad26.COV2.S vaccine versus placebo. V gene TRBV7-3 combines with J gene TRBJ2-3; 13 bases fit TRBD2. In nucleotides, the CDR3 is TGTGCCAGCAGCTCACTAGCGGGGGGGCTAGGAGATACGCAGTATTTT. The encoded protein is CASSSLAGGLGDTQYF.